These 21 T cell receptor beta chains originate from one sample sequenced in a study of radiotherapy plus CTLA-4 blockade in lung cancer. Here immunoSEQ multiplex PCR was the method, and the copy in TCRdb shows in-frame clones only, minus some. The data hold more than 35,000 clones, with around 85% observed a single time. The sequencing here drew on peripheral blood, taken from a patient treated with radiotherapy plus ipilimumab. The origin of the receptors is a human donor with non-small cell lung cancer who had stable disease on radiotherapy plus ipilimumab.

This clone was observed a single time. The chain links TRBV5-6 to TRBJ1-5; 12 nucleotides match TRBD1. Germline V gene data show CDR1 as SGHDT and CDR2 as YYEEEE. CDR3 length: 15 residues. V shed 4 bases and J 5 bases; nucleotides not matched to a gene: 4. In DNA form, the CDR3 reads TGTGCCAGCAGCGCGGGACAGGGGGCTTATCAGCCCCAGCATTTT. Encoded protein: CASSAGQGAYQPQHF.

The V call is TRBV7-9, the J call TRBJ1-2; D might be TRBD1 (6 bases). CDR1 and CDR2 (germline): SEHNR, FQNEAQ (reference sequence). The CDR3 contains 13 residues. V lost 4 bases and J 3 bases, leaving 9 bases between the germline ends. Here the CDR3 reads CASSSGEYYGYTF. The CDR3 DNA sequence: TGTGCCAGCAGCTCAGGGGAGTACTATGGCTACACCTTC.

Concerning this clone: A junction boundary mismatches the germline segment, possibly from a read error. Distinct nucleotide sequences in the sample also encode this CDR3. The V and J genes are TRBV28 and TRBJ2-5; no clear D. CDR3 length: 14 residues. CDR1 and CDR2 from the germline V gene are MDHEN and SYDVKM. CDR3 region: CASSLDWSQETQYF. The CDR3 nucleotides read TGTGCCAGCAGTCTAGACTGGTCACAAGAGACTCAGTACTTC.

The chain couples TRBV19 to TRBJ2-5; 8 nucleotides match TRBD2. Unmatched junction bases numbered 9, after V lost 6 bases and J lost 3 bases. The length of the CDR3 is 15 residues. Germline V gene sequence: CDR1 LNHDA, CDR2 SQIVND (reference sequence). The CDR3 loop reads CASSSLSGTKETQYF. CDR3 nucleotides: TGTGCCAGTAGCTCCCTTAGCGGGACGAAAGAGACCCAGTACTTC.

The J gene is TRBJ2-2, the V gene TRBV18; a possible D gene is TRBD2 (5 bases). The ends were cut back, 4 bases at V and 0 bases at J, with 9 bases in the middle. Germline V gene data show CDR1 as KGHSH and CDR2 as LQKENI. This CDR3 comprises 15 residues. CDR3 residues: CASSRPGTNTGELFF. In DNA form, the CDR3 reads TGTGCCAGCTCACGGCCGGGAACGAACACCGGGGAGCTGTTTTTT.

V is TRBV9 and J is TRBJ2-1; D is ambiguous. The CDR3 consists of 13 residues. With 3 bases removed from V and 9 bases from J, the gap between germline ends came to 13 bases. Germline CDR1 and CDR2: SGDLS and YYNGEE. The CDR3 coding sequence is TGTGCCAGCAGCGCCTTAAAAGTCGGTGAGCAGTTCTTC. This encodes CASSALKVGEQFF.

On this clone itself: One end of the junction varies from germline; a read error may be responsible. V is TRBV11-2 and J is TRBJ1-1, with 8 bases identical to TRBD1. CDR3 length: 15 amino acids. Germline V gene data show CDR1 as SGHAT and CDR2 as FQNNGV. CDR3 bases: TGTGCCAGCAGCTCCCCGGACAGGGTGAAGACTGAAGCTTTCTTT. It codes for CASSSPDRVKTEAFF.

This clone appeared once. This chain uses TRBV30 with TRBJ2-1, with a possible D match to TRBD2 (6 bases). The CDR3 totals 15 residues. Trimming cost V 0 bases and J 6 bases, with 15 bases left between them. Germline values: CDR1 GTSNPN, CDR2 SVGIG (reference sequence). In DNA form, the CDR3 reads TGTGCCTGGAGTGTAATTCTCCGGGAGTTCAATGAGCAGTTCTTC. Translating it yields CAWSVILREFNEQFF.

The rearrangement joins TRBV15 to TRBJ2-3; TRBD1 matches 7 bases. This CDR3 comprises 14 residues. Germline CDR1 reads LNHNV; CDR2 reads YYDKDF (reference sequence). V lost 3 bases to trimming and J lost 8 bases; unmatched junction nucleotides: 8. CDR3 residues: CATSRGQFVGTQYF. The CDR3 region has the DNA TGTGCCACCAGCAGGGGACAGTTCGTCGGTACGCAGTATTTT.

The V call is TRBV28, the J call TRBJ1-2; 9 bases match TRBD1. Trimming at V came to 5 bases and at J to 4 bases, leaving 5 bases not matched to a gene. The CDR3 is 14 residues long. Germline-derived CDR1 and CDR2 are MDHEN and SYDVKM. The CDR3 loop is CASSMDRGPYGYTF. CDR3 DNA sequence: TGTGCCAGCAGTATGGACAGGGGCCCCTATGGCTACACCTTC.

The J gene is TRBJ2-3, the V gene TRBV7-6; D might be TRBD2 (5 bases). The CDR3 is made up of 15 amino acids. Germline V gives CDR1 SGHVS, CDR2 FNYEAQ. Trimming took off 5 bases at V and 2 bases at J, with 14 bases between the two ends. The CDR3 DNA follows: TGTGCCAGCAGCCTTAACCGGGGTCTCACAGATACGCAGTATTTT. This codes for CASSLNRGLTDTQYF.

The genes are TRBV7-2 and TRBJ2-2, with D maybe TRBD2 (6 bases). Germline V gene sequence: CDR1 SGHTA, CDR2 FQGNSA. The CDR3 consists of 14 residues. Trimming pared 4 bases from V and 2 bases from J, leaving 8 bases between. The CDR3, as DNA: TGTGCCAGCAGCTGGGGGGATAACACCGGGGAGCTGTTTTTT. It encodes CASSWGDNTGELFF.

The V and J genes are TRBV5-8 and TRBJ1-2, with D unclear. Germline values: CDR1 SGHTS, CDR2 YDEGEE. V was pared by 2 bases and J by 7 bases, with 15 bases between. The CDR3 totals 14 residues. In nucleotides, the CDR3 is TGTGCCAGCAGCTTCCCGGAGAGGAGTGGTGGCTACACCTTC. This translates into CASSFPERSGGYTF.

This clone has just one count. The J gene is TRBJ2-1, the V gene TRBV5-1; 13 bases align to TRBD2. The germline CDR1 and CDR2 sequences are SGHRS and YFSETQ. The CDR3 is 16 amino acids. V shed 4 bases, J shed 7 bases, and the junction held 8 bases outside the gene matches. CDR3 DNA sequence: TGCGCCAGCAGCACGGGACTAGCGGGAAGATTAAATGAGCAGTTCTTC. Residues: CASSTGLAGRLNEQFF.

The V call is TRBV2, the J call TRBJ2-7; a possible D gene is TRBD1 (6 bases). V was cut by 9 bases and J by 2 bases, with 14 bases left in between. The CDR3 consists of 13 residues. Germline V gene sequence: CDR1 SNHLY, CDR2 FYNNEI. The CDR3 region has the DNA TGTGCCAGTCTCCGGGACACAACCTACGAGCAGTACTTC. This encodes CASLRDTTYEQYF.

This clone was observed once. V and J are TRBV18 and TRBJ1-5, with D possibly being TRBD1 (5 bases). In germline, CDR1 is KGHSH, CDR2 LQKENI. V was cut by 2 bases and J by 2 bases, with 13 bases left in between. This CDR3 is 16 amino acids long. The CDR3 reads CASSPGRVTGNQPQHF. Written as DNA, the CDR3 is TGTGCCAGCTCACCAGGCAGGGTTACGGGCAATCAGCCCCAGCATTTT.

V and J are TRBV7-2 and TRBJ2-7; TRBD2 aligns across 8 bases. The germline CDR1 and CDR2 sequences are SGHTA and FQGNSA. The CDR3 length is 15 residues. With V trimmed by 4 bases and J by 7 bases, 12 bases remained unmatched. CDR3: CASSSRTSSRGEQYF. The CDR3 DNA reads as TGTGCCAGCAGCTCCCGGACTAGCAGCCGGGGGGAGCAGTACTTC.

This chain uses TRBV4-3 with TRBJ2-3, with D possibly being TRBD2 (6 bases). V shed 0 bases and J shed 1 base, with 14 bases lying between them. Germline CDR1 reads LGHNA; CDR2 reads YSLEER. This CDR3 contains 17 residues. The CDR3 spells CASSQEMAASGTDTQYF. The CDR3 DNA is TGCGCCAGCAGCCAAGAAATGGCAGCTAGCGGCACAGATACGCAGTATTTT.

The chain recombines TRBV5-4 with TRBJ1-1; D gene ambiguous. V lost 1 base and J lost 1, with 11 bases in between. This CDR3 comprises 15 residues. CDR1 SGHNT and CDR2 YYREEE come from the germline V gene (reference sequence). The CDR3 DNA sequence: TGTGCCAGCAGCTTGATCGCAGAAACGAACACTGAAGCTTTCTTT. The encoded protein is CASSLIAETNTEAFF.

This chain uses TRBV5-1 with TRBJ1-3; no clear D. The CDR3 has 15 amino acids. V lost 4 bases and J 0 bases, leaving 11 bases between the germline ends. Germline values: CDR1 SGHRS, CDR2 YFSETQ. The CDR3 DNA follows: TGCGCCAGCAGCCGACGGGGTGACTCTGGAAACACCATATATTTT. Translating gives CASSRRGDSGNTIYF.

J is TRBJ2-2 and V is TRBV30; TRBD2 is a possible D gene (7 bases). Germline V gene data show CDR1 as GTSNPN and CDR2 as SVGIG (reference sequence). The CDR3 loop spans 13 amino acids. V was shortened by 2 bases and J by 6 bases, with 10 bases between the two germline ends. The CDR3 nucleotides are TGTGCCTGGAGTAGGGGGGGCGCCGGGGAGCTGTTTTTT. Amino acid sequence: CAWSRGGAGELFF.